These T cell receptor beta chains were read from a single sample in a study of Graves' ophthalmopathy and Graves' hyperthyroidism. TCRdb re-called the multiplex PCR reads with MiXCR, one entry per CDR3 protein. The sample carries about 160,000 distinct CDR3 sequences, roughly two fifths recorded once. The specimen sequenced was peripheral blood. These receptors originate from a man under 40 with Graves' ophthalmopathy. The CDR3 runs from the conserved cysteine through the conserved F or W. A D gene is named only where the DNA matches it firmly. Some rows have no size entry. The others give once, few or many, or a class for an expanded clone.

>TRBV28|many|TRBD1|TRBJ2-7
TGTGCCAGCAGATCCCCGGGGACAGGCTCCTACGAGCAGTACTTC
CASRSPGTGSYEQYF
>TRBV30|-|-|TRBJ1-6
TGTGCCTGGAGTGAACAGGGCGGAACACCCCTCCACTTT
CAWSEQGGTPLHF
>TRBV18|many|-|TRBJ2-5
TGTGCCAGCTCACCACCAAGCAGGGGAAGTCGTGAGACCCAGTACTTC
CASSPPSRGSRETQYF
>TRBV19|once|TRBD2|TRBJ2-2
TGTGCCACATTCGCGCGGGAGGGCTCGAACACCGGGGAGCTGTTTTTT
CATFAREGSNTGELFF
>TRBV12-3/TRBV12-4|few|-|TRBJ2-7
TGTGCCAGCAGTTTAGACCCGAAGAGCGACGAGCAGTACTTC
CASSLDPKSDEQYF
>TRBV6-5|-|TRBD1|TRBJ1-2
TGTGCCAGCAGTTACCGATCGGGACAGGGCTTGGGCTACACCTTC
CASSYRSGQGLGYTF
>TRBV28|many|TRBD1|TRBJ1-2
TGTGCCAGCAGTTCCTCGGGGACAGGGGGCGAGGGGAATGGCTACACCTTC
CASSSSGTGGEGNGYTF
>TRBV5-1|once|TRBD2|TRBJ2-5
TGCGCCAGCAGCTACGCTAGCGGGAGTTTAGAGACCCAGTACTTC
CASSYASGSLETQYF
>TRBV27|-|-|TRBJ1-1
TGTGCCAGCAAAACCGGGGGCCCCACTGAAGCTTTCTTT
CASKTGGPTEAFF
>TRBV20-1|-|TRBD1|TRBJ2-5
TGCAGTACCCCCGGACAGGGGGGAGGGACCCAGTACTTC
CSTPGQGGGTQYF
>TRBV7-2|many|-|TRBJ2-1
TGTGCCAGCAGCTTATTCGGGGTCTACAATGAGCAGTTCTTC
CASSLFGVYNEQFF
>TRBV20-1|many|TRBD2|TRBJ2-5
TGCAGTGCTAGAGATCAGCGGGAGGGCCTCAAAGAGACCCAGTACTTC
CSARDQREGLKETQYF
>TRBV28|many|TRBD2|TRBJ2-7
TGTGCCAGCAGTTTCTTTGTCGGGGGGGAGCAGTACTTC
CASSFFVGGEQYF
>TRBV5-1|many|TRBD1|TRBJ1-2
TGCGCCAGCAGCCACGGGACAGGAGATTATGGCTACACCTTC
CASSHGTGDYGYTF
>TRBV28|many|-|TRBJ2-7
TGTGCCACCTCCGGACAGTCCCCTTACGAGCAGTACTTC
CATSGQSPYEQYF
>TRBV6-1|once|-|TRBJ1-1
TGTGCCAGCACGCCCGTACTCGGACAAGCTTTCTTT
CASTPVLGQAFF
>TRBV6-5|once|-|TRBJ2-7
TGTGCCAGCAGTTGGGGGGACACTGCCTACGAGCAGTACTTC
CASSWGDTAYEQYF
>TRBV9|-|-|TRBJ1-1
TGTGCCAGCAAACGGGACACAGACACTGAAGCTTTCTTT
CASKRDTDTEAFF
>TRBV6-4|many|TRBD2|TRBJ2-3
TGTGCCAGCAGTCCCGGACTAGCAACAGATACGCAGTATTTT
CASSPGLATDTQYF
>TRBV29-1|many|-|TRBJ2-2
TGCAGCGTTGGAGGGAGATCCACCGGGGAGCTGTTTTTT
CSVGGRSTGELFF
>TRBV20-1|many|TRBD2|TRBJ2-7
TGCAGTGCTAGAGATTGGACTAGCGGGTTTCTTTACGAGCAGTACTTC
CSARDWTSGFLYEQYF
>TRBV7-2|many|-|TRBJ1-5
TGTGCCAGCAGCTCCGCCTTTAGGCCCCAGCATTTT
CASSSAFRPQHF
>TRBV11-2|-|-|TRBJ1-1
TGTGCCAGCAGCCCGCGGGTCGAAGCTTTCTTT
CASSPRVEAFF
>TRBV28|few|TRBD2|TRBJ2-5
TGTGCCAGCAGTCCCCCAGCCTTCGGGACTAGCGCAGAGACCCAGTACTTC
CASSPPAFGTSAETQYF
>TRBV6-5|many|TRBD1|TRBJ2-7
TGTGCCAGCCGTTCAACATTGGACAGGGGTGGCGAGCAGTACTTC
CASRSTLDRGGEQYF
>TRBV6-5|many|-|TRBJ2-7
TGTGCCAGCAGCCCCGGGATCTGGTCCTCCTACGAGCAGTACTTC
CASSPGIWSSYEQYF
>TRBV5-1|many|-|TRBJ2-7
TGCGCCAGCAGCTTACCGAGCTCCTACGAGCAGTACTTC
CASSLPSSYEQYF
>TRBV28|-|TRBD1|TRBJ2-7
TGTGCCGGCAGCCAACAGGGGACAGGGGATCTCTACGAGCAGTACTTC
CAGSQQGTGDLYEQYF
>TRBV12-3/TRBV12-4|many|-|TRBJ1-1
TGTGCCAGCACCCCAAACGCTGAAGCTTTCTTT
CASTPNAEAFF
>TRBV7-3|-|-|TRBJ2-2
TGTGCCAGCAGCTTACTCGATGGGGAGCTGTTTTTT
CASSLLDGELFF
>TRBV12-3/TRBV12-4|many|-|TRBJ2-7
TGTGCCAGCAGTGGGACTTTCTACTCCTACGAGCAGTACTTC
CASSGTFYSYEQYF